This TCR beta chain was captured by sequencing in a study of blood T cell repertoires in COVID-19. Measured with immunoSEQ multiplex PCR; TCRdb has only the in-frame clones, and not every one. The profile covers about 200,000 clones, with around four fifths appearing a single time and 0.85% to 0.95% taken by the ten largest. Between the trimmed V and J ends, which lost 6 bases and 11 bases, there was a span of 19 bases. The CDR3 contains 13 residues. Sequencing was done on a sample of peripheral blood. This sequence was found in a man aged 60-69 years with COVID-19, enrolled during active disease. V is TRBV12-3 or TRBV12-4 and J is TRBJ1-1; the D gene is possibly TRBD1 (5 bases). CDR3 sequence: CASSPGLGVGAFF. CDR3 coding DNA: TGTGCCAGCAGCCCTGGATTAGGGGTGGGGGCTTTCTTT.